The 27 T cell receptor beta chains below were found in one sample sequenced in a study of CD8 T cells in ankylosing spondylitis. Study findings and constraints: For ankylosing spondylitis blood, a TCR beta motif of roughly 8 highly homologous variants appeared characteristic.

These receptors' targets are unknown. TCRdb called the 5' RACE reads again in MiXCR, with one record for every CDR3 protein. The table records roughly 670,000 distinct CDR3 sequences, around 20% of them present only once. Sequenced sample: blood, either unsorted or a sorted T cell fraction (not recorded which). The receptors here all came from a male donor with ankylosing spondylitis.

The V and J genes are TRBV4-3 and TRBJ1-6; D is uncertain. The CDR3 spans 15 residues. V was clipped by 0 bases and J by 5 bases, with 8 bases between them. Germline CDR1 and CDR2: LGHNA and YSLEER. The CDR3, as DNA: TGCGCCAGCAGCCAAGAGACACAAAATAATTCACCCCTCCACTTT. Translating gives CASSQETQNNSPLHF.

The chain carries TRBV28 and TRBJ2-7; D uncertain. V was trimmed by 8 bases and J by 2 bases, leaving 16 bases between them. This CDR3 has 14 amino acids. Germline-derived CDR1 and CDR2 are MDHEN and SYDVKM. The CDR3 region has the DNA TGTGCCAGCCGAGTTTCGGCCGTAACCTACGAGCAGTACTTC. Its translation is CASRVSAVTYEQYF.

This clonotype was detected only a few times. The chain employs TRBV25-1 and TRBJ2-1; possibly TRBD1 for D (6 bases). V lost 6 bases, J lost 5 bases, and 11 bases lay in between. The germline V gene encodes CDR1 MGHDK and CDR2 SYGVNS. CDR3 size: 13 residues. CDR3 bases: TGTGCCAGCAGGGCTAGGGGGAACAATGAGCAGTTCTTC. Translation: CASRARGNNEQFF.

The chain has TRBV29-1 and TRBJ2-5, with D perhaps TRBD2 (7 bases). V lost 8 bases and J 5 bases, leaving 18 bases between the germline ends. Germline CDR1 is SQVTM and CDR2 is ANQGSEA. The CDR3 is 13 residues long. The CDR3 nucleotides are TGCAGCATCGTCGGGGGGCAGGGGGAGACCCAGTACTTC. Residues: CSIVGGQGETQYF.

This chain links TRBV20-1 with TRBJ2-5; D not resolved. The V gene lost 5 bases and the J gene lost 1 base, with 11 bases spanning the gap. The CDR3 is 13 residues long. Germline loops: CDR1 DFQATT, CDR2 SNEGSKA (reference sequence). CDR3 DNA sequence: TGCAGTGCTGCTACAGCCATCCAAGAGACCCAGTACTTC. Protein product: CSAATAIQETQYF.

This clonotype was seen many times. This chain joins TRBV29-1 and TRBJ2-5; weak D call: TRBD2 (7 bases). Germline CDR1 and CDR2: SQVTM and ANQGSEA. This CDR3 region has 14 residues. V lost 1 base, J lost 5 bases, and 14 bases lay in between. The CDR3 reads CSVEGAGAGETQYF. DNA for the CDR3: TGCAGCGTTGAAGGCGCGGGGGCTGGGGAGACCCAGTACTTC.

CDR3 protein: CASIEGGSYNEQFF. As DNA, the CDR3 is TGTGCCAGCATCGAGGGAGGGTCCTACAATGAGCAGTTCTTC. The genes are TRBV25-1 and TRBJ2-1, with TRBD2 matching 7 bases. The CDR3 has 14 residues. The ends lost 7 bases at V and 1 base at J; junction bases unmatched: 4. Germline V lookup: CDR1 MGHDK, CDR2 SYGVNS.

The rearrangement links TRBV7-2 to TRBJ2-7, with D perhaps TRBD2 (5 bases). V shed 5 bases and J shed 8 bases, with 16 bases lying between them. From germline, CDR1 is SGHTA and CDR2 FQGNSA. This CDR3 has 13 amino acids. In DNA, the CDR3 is TGTGCCAGCAGCATTCAGAGGGCTCGGCAGCAGTACTTC. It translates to CASSIQRARQQYF.

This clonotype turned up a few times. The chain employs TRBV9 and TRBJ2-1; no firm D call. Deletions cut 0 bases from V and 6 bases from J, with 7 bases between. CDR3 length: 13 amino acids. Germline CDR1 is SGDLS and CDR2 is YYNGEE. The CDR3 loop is CASSVGLPNEQFF. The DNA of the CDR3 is TGTGCCAGCAGCGTAGGGCTCCCCAATGAGCAGTTCTTC. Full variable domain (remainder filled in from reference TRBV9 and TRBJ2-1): DSGVTQTPKHLITATGQRVTLRCSPRSGDLSVYWYQQSLDQGLQFLIQYYNGEERAKGNILERFSAQQFPDLHSELNLSSLELGDSALYFCASSVGLPNEQFFGPGTRLTVL.

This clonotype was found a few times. The CDR3 DNA reads TGTGCCACCAGCAGAGAACTAGCGGGAGTTTATGAGCAGTTCTTC. As protein: CATSRELAGVYEQFF. J is TRBJ2-1 and V is TRBV15; 11 bases are shared with TRBD2. Germline V gene data show CDR1 as LNHNV and CDR2 as YYDKDF (reference sequence). Losses at the gene ends were 0 bases for V and 8 bases for J; bases not matched to a gene: 3. The CDR3 totals 15 residues.

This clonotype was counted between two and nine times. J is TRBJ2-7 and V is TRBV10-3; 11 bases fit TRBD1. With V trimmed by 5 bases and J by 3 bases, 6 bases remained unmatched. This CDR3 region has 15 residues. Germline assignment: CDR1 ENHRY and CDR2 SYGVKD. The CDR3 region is CAISYPGQGVYEQYF. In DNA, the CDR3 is TGTGCCATCAGTTATCCGGGACAGGGGGTCTACGAGCAGTACTTC.

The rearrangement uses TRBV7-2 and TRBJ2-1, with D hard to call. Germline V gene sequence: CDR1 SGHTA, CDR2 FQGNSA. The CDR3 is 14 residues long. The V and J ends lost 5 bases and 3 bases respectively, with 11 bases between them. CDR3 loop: CASSPRPFYNEQFF. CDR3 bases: TGTGCCAGCAGCCCCCGACCCTTCTACAATGAGCAGTTCTTC.

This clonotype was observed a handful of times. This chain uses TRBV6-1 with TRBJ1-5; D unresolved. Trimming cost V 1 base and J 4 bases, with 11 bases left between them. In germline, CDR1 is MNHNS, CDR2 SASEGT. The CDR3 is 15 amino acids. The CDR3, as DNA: TGTGCCAGCAGTGAAGACCGGAGGCAGAATCAGCCCCAGCATTTT. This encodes CASSEDRRQNQPQHF.

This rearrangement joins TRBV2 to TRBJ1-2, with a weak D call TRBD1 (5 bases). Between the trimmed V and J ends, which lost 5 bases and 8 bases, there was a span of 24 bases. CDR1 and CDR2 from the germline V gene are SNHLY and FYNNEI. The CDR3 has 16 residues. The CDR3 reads CASSLGTENTWRGYTF. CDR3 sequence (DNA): TGTGCCAGCAGTCTCGGGACGGAGAACACTTGGAGGGGCTACACCTTC.

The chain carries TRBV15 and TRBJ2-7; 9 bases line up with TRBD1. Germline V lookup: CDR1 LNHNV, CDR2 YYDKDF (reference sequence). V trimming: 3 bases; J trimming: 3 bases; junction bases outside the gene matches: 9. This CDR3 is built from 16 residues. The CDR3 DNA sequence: TGTGCCACCAGCAGCTCGACAGGGGGGAAGGTCTACGAGCAGTACTTC. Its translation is CATSSSTGGKVYEQYF.

The CDR3 sequence is CASSHPQGSTEAFF. CDR3 nucleotide sequence: TGCGCCAGCAGCCACCCTCAGGGGAGCACTGAAGCTTTCTTT. V usage is TRBV4-1 and J usage is TRBJ1-1; maybe TRBD1 (6 bases). Per the germline V gene, CDR1 is MGHRA and CDR2 is YSYEKL. V was clipped by 3 bases and J by 4 bases, with 12 bases between them. The CDR3 consists of 14 residues.

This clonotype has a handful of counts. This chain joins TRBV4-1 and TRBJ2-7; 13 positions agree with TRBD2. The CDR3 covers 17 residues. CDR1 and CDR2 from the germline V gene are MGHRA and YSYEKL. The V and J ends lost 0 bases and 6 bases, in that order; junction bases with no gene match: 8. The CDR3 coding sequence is TGCGCCAGCAGCCAAGACCCGGGACTAGCGGGGTTTGGCGAGCAGTACTTC. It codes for CASSQDPGLAGFGEQYF.

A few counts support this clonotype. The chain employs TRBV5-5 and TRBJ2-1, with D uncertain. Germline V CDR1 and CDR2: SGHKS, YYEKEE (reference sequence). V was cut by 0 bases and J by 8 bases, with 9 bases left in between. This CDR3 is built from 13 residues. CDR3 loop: CASSLDVEDEQFF. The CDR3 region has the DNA TGTGCCAGCAGCTTGGACGTTGAAGATGAGCAGTTCTTC.

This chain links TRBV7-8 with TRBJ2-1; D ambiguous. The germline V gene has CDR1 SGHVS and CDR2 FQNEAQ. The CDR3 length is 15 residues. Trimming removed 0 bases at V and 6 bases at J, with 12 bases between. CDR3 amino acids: CASSLAYPGRNEQFF. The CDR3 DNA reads TGTGCCAGCAGCTTAGCGTACCCCGGACGCAATGAGCAGTTCTTC.

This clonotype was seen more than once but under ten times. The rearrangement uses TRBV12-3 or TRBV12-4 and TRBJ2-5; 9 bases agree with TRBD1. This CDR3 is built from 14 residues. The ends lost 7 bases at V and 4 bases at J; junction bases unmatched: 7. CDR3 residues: CASTMTGGGETQYF. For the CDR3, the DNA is TGTGCCAGCACCATGACAGGGGGAGGAGAGACCCAGTACTTC.

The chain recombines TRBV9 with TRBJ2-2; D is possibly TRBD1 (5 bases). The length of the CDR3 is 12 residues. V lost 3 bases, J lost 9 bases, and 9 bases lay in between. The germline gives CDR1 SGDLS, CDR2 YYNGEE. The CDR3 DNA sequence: TGTGCCAGCAGCGGGGGCCCGAGGGAGCTGTTTTTT. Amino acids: CASSGGPRELFF.

The CDR3 region is CASSFSVGLAPDDEQYF. In DNA form, the CDR3 reads TGTGCCAGCAGCTTTTCCGTGGGGCTAGCGCCTGACGACGAGCAGTACTTC. The chain uses TRBV7-2 and TRBJ2-7; maybe TRBD2 (6 bases). The CDR3 covers 17 residues. The ends were cut back, 3 bases at V and 5 bases at J, with 23 bases in the middle. CDR1 and CDR2 from the germline V gene are SGHTA and FQGNSA.

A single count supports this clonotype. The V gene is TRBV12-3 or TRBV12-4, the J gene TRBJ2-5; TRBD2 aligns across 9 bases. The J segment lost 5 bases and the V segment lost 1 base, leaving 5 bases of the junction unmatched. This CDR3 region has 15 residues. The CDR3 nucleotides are TGTGCCAGCAGTTTAGAATTAACTAGCGGGGAGACCCAGTACTTC. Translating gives CASSLELTSGETQYF.

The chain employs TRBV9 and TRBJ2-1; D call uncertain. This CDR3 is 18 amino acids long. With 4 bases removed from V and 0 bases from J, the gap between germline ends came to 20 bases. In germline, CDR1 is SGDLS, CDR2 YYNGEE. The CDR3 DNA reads TGTGCCAGCAGCTCGAGATCGGACGTCCTAAGCTCCTACAATGAGCAGTTCTTC. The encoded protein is CASSSRSDVLSSYNEQFF.

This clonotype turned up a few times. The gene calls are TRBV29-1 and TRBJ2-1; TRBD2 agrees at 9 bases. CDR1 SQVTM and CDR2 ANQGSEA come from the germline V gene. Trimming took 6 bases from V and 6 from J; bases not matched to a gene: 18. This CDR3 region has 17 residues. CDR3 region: CSVEGLAGEGGINEQFF. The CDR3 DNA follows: TGCAGCGTCGAGGGATTAGCGGGAGAGGGGGGAATCAATGAGCAGTTCTTC.

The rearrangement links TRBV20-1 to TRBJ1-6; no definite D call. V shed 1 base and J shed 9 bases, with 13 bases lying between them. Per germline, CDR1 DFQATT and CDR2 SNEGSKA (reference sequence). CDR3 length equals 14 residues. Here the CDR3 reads CSARVGEWGSPLHF. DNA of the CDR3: TGCAGTGCTAGAGTCGGGGAATGGGGTTCACCCCTCCACTTT.

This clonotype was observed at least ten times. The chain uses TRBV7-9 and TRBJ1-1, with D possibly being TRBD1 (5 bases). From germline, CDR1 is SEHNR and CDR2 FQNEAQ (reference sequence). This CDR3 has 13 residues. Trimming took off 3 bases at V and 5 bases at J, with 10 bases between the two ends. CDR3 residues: CASSFQGVTEAFF. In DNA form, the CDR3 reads TGTGCCAGCAGCTTTCAAGGGGTTACTGAAGCTTTCTTT.